The 15 T cell receptor beta chains below come from one sample, sequenced in a study of OX40 agonist ivuxolimab in advanced cancers. Here immunoSEQ multiplex PCR was the method, and the copy in TCRdb shows in-frame clones only, minus some. The repertoire holds 75,000 to 100,000 clones, with around 80% as singletons. The material was CD4+ or CD8+ T cells sorted from blood, obtained in a trial of the OX40 agonist ivuxolimab. The receptors derive from an adult with an advanced solid tumor such as melanoma, head and neck, liver or kidney cancer.

The V call is TRBV4-1, the J call TRBJ2-1; 7 bases map to TRBD2. Germline V gene lookup returns CDR1 MGHRA and CDR2 YSYEKL. CDR3 length: 17 residues. The ends lost 0 bases at V and 7 bases at J; junction bases unmatched: 12. The DNA for the CDR3 is TGCGCCAGCAGCCAAGACCCGACTAGCCGGGTGGGTAATGAGCAGTTCTTC. This codes for CASSQDPTSRVGNEQFF.

V is TRBV7-9 and J is TRBJ2-3; D might be TRBD2 (6 bases). The CDR3 sequence is 15 residues long. V was shortened by 2 bases and J by 6 bases, with 15 bases between the two germline ends. Germline V gene lookup returns CDR1 SEHNR and CDR2 FQNEAQ (reference sequence). CDR3 sequence reads: CASSLSGARGDTQYF. The CDR3 bases are TGTGCCAGCAGCTTATCGGGTGCCCGGGGGGATACGCAGTATTTT.

The V call is TRBV5-4, the J call TRBJ2-1, with 15 positions matching TRBD2. CDR3 length equals 16 residues. The germline gives CDR1 SGHNT, CDR2 YYREEE (reference sequence). Trimming cost V 1 base and J 7 bases; bases outside gene matches: 3. In nucleotides, the CDR3 is TGTGCCAGCAGCTTGCCCGGGACTAGCGGGGGGAATGAGCAGTTCTTC. It specifies CASSLPGTSGGNEQFF.

The CDR3: CASSLVGGGAYEQYF. Here the CDR3 DNA reads TGTGCCAGCAGCTTAGTTGGGGGAGGGGCCTACGAGCAGTACTTC. The V gene is TRBV11-2, the J gene TRBJ2-7; 7 bases map to TRBD2. Germline values: CDR1 SGHAT, CDR2 FQNNGV. CDR3 length: 15 residues. The V and J ends lost 1 base and 2 bases, in that order; junction bases with no gene match: 5.

The chain is built from TRBV25-1 and TRBJ1-6, with TRBD1 as a possible D gene (5 bases). This CDR3 is built from 14 residues. Germline V gives CDR1 MGHDK, CDR2 SYGVNS. Trimming removed 7 bases at V and 5 bases at J, with 12 bases between. CDR3 in amino acids: CASNGDPNNSPLHF. The CDR3 nucleotides are TGTGCCAGCAACGGGGACCCAAATAATTCACCCCTCCACTTT.

This chain joins TRBV5-1 and TRBJ2-3, with D possibly being TRBD2 (5 bases). This CDR3 contains 15 residues. V lost 1 base and J lost 0, with 9 bases in between. Germline loops: CDR1 SGHRS, CDR2 YFSETQ. The CDR3 nucleotides read TGCGCCAGCAGCTTGCCCGGGGTCAGCACAGATACGCAGTATTTT. Its translation is CASSLPGVSTDTQYF. The full variable domain, in which reference TRBV5-1 and TRBJ2-3 provide the parts outside the CDR3, is KAGVTQTPRYLIKTRGQQVTLSCSPISGHRSVSWYQQTPGQGLQFLFEYFSETQRNKGNFPGRFSGRQFSNSRSEMNVSTLELGDSALYLCASSLPGVSTDTQYFGPGTRLTVL.

This chain uses TRBV18 with TRBJ2-4, with TRBD2 matching 7 bases. The CDR3 has 15 amino acids. V shed 2 bases and J 8 bases; nucleotides not matched to a gene: 9. Germline V lookup: CDR1 KGHSH, CDR2 LQKENI. The CDR3 nucleotides are TGTGCCAGCTCACCAACTGCGGGGGTAGTGGACATTCAGTACTTC. As protein: CASSPTAGVVDIQYF.

This CDR3 is CASSVEGGTDTQYF. CDR3 sequence (DNA): TGTGCCAGCAGCGTAGAGGGGGGCACAGATACGCAGTATTTT. V gene TRBV9 combines with J gene TRBJ2-3, with a weak D call TRBD1 (6 bases). The CDR3 runs 14 residues. Germline CDR1 SGDLS, CDR2 YYNGEE. The V and J ends lost 0 bases and 1 base respectively, with 6 bases between them.

This chain connects TRBV29-1 to TRBJ1-2, with D possibly matching TRBD1 (5 bases). Per the germline V gene, CDR1 is SQVTM and CDR2 is ANQGSEA. This CDR3 region has 11 residues. V gave up 8 bases and J gave up 5 bases, with 12 bases separating them. The CDR3 is CSLGRDYGYTF. CDR3 sequence (DNA): TGCAGCCTGGGACGGGATTATGGCTACACCTTC.

This clone was detected a few times. This chain joins TRBV5-8 and TRBJ1-2; 9 bases map to TRBD1. The V segment lost 6 bases and the J segment 5 bases; nucleotides outside the gene matches: 8. This CDR3 contains 14 residues. The germline gives CDR1 SGHTS, CDR2 YDEGEE. This CDR3 is CASTQGQGLYGYTF. The CDR3 coding sequence is TGTGCCAGCACCCAGGGACAGGGACTTTATGGCTACACCTTC. The variable domain in full, with the rest retrieved from reference TRBV5-8 and TRBJ1-2, is EAGVTQSPTHLIKTRGQQATLRCSPISGHTSVYWYQQALGLGLQFLLWYDEGEERNRGNFPPRFSGRQFPNYSSELNVNALELEDSALYLCASTQGQGLYGYTFGSGTRLTVV.

V is TRBV19 and J is TRBJ1-1, with D possibly matching TRBD1 (5 bases). The V end was cut by 9 bases, the J end by 3 bases, with 14 bases between. CDR3 length: 13 residues. Germline V CDR1 and CDR2: LNHDA, SQIVND (reference sequence). CDR3 coding DNA: TGTGCCAGCGGACAAGGCCCGGACACTGAAGCTTTCTTT. Translated: CASGQGPDTEAFF.

This chain connects TRBV4-3 to TRBJ2-5, with D maybe TRBD2 (6 bases). The germline gives CDR1 LGHNA, CDR2 YSLEER. This CDR3 has 15 amino acids. The germline V and J ends were trimmed by 0 bases and 2 bases, with 10 bases remaining between them. CDR3 residues: CASSQDPGVQETQYF. Here the CDR3 DNA reads TGCGCCAGCAGCCAAGATCCGGGAGTACAAGAGACCCAGTACTTC.

The rearrangement links TRBV7-6 to TRBJ2-1, with D perhaps given as TRBD1 or TRBD2 (6 bases each). Trimming pared 5 bases from V and 13 bases from J, leaving 18 bases between. Germline V lookup: CDR1 SGHVS, CDR2 FNYEAQ. The length of the CDR3 is 13 residues. CDR3 in DNA: TGTGCCAGCAGCCCGCGACAGGAGGGCTTCCAGTTCTTC. Encoded protein: CASSPRQEGFQFF.

This rearrangement joins TRBV5-6 to TRBJ2-5; tentatively, D is TRBD1 (5 bases). Looked up from germline, CDR1 is SGHDT and CDR2 is YYEEEE. V was shortened by 2 bases and J by 5 bases, with 10 bases between the two germline ends. The CDR3 totals 13 residues. CDR3 amino acids: CASSLGVSETQYF. CDR3 bases: TGTGCCAGCAGCTTAGGGGTTTCGGAGACCCAGTACTTC. Filled out from reference TRBV5-6 and TRBJ2-5, the complete variable domain reads DAGVTQSPTHLIKTRGQQVTLRCSPKSGHDTVSWYQQALGQGPQFIFQYYEEEERQRGNFPDRFSGHQFPNYSSELNVNALLLGDSALYLCASSLGVSETQYFGPGTRLLVL.

The chain links TRBV7-2 to TRBJ2-5; TRBD2 matches 9 bases. Germline values: CDR1 SGHTA, CDR2 FQGNSA. This CDR3 spans 16 amino acids. V was clipped by 1 base and J by 5 bases; unmatched bases: 8. CDR3 sequence (DNA): TGTGCCAGCAGCTTAGACAGCGGGAGGCTCGTGGAGACCCAGTACTTC. Its translation: CASSLDSGRLVETQYF.